The 22 T cell receptor beta chains below all came from one sample that was sequenced in a study of shared clonotypes between healthy human individuals (TCRdb year 2020). Libraries were made using the immunoSEQ multiplex PCR assay. TCRdb took this table from immuneACCESS and kept in-frame rearrangements with V and J called. Such tables lack part of the clones; where checked against another copy, unresolved V genes explain under half of the gap, and the rest is unexplained. Present in this sample are 1.4 million to 1.5 million clones, roughly 96% of which were seen just once. Roughly 1.2% of the sample goes to the ten largest clones. Sequencing was performed on naive CD4+ T cells sorted from blood. Sample cell subset or site, as interpreted from the label and publication: CD45RA+ positively selected. Every receptor here comes from a man aged 25-45 years in good health.

The chain links TRBV18 to TRBJ2-7, with D uncertain. V lost 2 bases and J 4 bases, leaving 18 bases between the germline ends. The CDR3 runs 16 residues. The germline CDR1 and CDR2 sequences are KGHSH and LQKENI. The CDR3 nucleotides read TGTGCCAGCTCACCAAAGACCCCACAGAGCCCATACGAGCAGTACTTC. Amino acids: CASSPKTPQSPYEQYF. The variable domain in full, completed from reference TRBV18 and TRBJ2-7, reads NAGVMQNPRHLVRRRGQEARLRCSPMKGHSHVYWYRQLPEEGLKFMVYLQKENIIDESGMPKERFSAEFPKEGPSILRIQQVVRGDSAAYFCASSPKTPQSPYEQYFGPGTRLTVT.

The gene calls are TRBV28 and TRBJ2-1, with 9 bases fitting TRBD2. The CDR3 spans 17 residues. V was pared by 6 bases and J by 2 bases, with 11 bases of the junction left unmatched. Germline V gives CDR1 MDHEN, CDR2 SYDVKM. This CDR3 reads CASSRIPSGTPYNEQFF. CDR3 bases: TGTGCCAGCAGCCGCATACCTAGCGGGACCCCCTACAATGAGCAGTTCTTC.

The CDR3 DNA is TGTGCCAGTAGTACCGGGACAGCCATCTATGGCTACACCTTC. Translated, it gives CASSTGTAIYGYTF. The chain is built from TRBV19 and TRBJ1-2; 7 positions match TRBD1. Germline CDR1 reads LNHDA; CDR2 reads SQIVND (reference sequence). The CDR3 loop spans 14 amino acids. V trimming: 4 bases; J trimming: 4 bases; junction bases outside the gene matches: 6.

The chain has TRBV29-1 and TRBJ2-5; D gene uncertain. The CDR3 is 11 residues long. Trimming cost V 4 bases and J 5 bases, with 8 bases left between them. Germline V CDR1 and CDR2: SQVTM, ANQGSEA. The CDR3 nucleotides read TGCAGCGTTGTTAGATTGGAGACCCAGTACTTC. Residues: CSVVRLETQYF.

This rearrangement joins TRBV28 to TRBJ1-1; the match to TRBD1 covers 7 bases. CDR1 is MDHEN and CDR2 is SYDVKM in the germline V gene. V gave up 7 bases and J gave up 4 bases; unmatched junction bases: 9. The CDR3 is 14 residues long. The CDR3 here is CASTRDRVGTEAFF. Written as DNA, the CDR3 is TGTGCCAGCACCCGAGACAGGGTAGGCACTGAAGCTTTCTTT.

The chain recombines TRBV5-6 with TRBJ2-1, with 8 bases aligning to TRBD2. The germline gives CDR1 SGHDT, CDR2 YYEEEE. Germline trimming cut 5 bases from V and 4 bases from J; bases unmatched to any gene: 8. CDR3 length equals 15 residues. CDR3 nucleotides: TGTGCCAGCAGGAGGGAACTAGCGGATTACAATGAGCAGTTCTTC. Its protein product is CASRRELADYNEQFF.

The J gene is TRBJ2-7, the V gene TRBV4-1; no clear D. The V and J ends lost 0 bases and 4 bases respectively, with 10 bases between them. The germline CDR1 and CDR2 sequences are MGHRA and YSYEKL. This CDR3 is 14 amino acids long. The CDR3 bases are TGCGCCAGCAGCCAAGAATATCCGAAATACGAGCAGTACTTC. Translated, it gives CASSQEYPKYEQYF.

V is TRBV15 and J is TRBJ2-1; D gene uncertain. CDR3 length: 14 amino acids. Deletions cut 4 bases from V and 8 bases from J, with 15 bases between. Germline CDR1 reads LNHNV; CDR2 reads YYDKDF (reference sequence). CDR3: CATSIGPAQDEQFF. In nucleotides, the CDR3 is TGTGCCACCAGCATCGGCCCTGCTCAGGATGAGCAGTTCTTC.

This sequence joins TRBV28 and TRBJ1-1; no clear D. CDR3 length: 13 residues. Germline-derived CDR1 and CDR2 are MDHEN and SYDVKM. Deletions cut 11 bases from V and 3 bases from J, with 16 bases between. DNA for the CDR3: TGTGCCTCGCTGGAGGTCGGGTACACTGAAGCTTTCTTT. Amino acids: CASLEVGYTEAFF.

The V and J genes are TRBV10-3 and TRBJ1-2; D might be TRBD1 (5 bases). This CDR3 spans 16 amino acids. V was clipped by 6 bases and J by 4 bases, with 21 bases between them. Germline V gene lookup returns CDR1 ENHRY and CDR2 SYGVKD. The DNA of the CDR3 is TGTGCCATCAGGGATGGAGGGGAACGGGGCTCCTATGGCTACACCTTC. Translating it yields CAIRDGGERGSYGYTF.

The rearrangement joins TRBV11-2 to TRBJ1-2, with 11 positions matching TRBD1. Trimming took 0 bases from V and 8 from J; bases not matched to a gene: 8. The CDR3 sequence is 16 residues long. The germline V gene encodes CDR1 SGHAT and CDR2 FQNNGV. The CDR3 DNA follows: TGTGCCAGCAGCTTAGACCTCGGACAGGGGGCGCGCGGCTACACCTTC. Amino acids: CASSLDLGQGARGYTF.

The chain carries TRBV25-1 and TRBJ2-7; 12 nucleotides align to TRBD2. The CDR3 is 14 amino acids. Germline loops: CDR1 MGHDK, CDR2 SYGVNS. The J segment lost 2 bases and the V segment lost 11 bases, leaving 7 bases of the junction unmatched. CDR3 nucleotides: TGTGCCCGCATTCTAGCGGGAGGGCCCTACGAGCAGTACTTC. This encodes CARILAGGPYEQYF.

The genes are TRBV27 and TRBJ2-1, with TRBD2 matching 12 bases. The CDR3 runs 17 residues. Germline assignment: CDR1 MNHEY and CDR2 SMNVEV (reference sequence). V shed 5 bases, J shed 8 bases, and the junction held 13 bases outside the gene matches. The CDR3 sequence: CASSGTSGRPLTDEQFF. Here the CDR3 DNA reads TGTGCCAGCAGTGGGACTAGCGGGCGACCCCTTACCGATGAGCAGTTCTTC.

The chain links TRBV7-9 to TRBJ1-1; possible D gene TRBD1, 5 bases. Trimming pared 4 bases from V and 10 bases from J, leaving 19 bases between. The CDR3 is made up of 14 amino acids. The germline V gene has CDR1 SEHNR and CDR2 FQNEAQ (reference sequence). CDR3 coding DNA: TGTGCCAGCAGCTGGCCTTACAGGCACCGGGGAGCTTTCTTT. Translating gives CASSWPYRHRGAFF.

The table lists this clone with a count of one. The chain couples TRBV28 to TRBJ1-1; unclear D gene. The CDR3 covers 14 residues. Looked up from germline, CDR1 is MDHEN and CDR2 is SYDVKM. The V gene lost 7 bases and the J gene lost 1 base, with 13 bases spanning the gap. The CDR3 spells CASNGYRRNTEAFF. CDR3 DNA sequence: TGTGCCAGCAATGGATACCGAAGGAACACTGAAGCTTTCTTT. Together with reference TRBV28 and TRBJ1-1, the CDR3 gives the full variable domain: DVKVTQSSRYLVKRTGEKVFLECVQDMDHENMFWYRQDPGLGLRLIYFSYDVKMKEKGDIPEGYSVSREKKERFSLILESASTNQTSMYLCASNGYRRNTEAFFGQGTRLTVV.

The chain is built from TRBV5-1 and TRBJ2-7; 9 bases map to TRBD2. V was pared by 4 bases and J by 3 bases, with 11 bases of the junction left unmatched. This CDR3 contains 16 residues. Germline V gene lookup returns CDR1 SGHRS and CDR2 YFSETQ. The CDR3 loop is CASSPDPGLADYEQYF. The CDR3 nucleotides read TGCGCCAGCAGCCCCGACCCGGGACTAGCCGACTACGAGCAGTACTTC.

The gene calls are TRBV11-2 and TRBJ2-1; 7 bases line up with TRBD1. The V gene's germline CDR1 is SGHAT and CDR2 FQNNGV. CDR3 size: 17 residues. After removal of 4 bases from V and 0 bases from J, the junction contained 9 bases not matched to a gene. CDR3 sequence (DNA): TGTGCCAGCAGCTCCTACCTGACAGGGAGCTCCTACAATGAGCAGTTCTTC. Translating it yields CASSSYLTGSSYNEQFF.

The CDR3 DNA reads TGTGCCTCCCCCCCGGTTCCTCTAGCGGGAGGTATTATTCAGTACTTC. Translated, it gives CASPPVPLAGGIIQYF. This chain uses TRBV6-4 with TRBJ2-4; the match to TRBD2 covers 11 bases. Germline CDR1 and CDR2: MRHNA and SNTAGT. The V segment lost 11 bases and the J segment 10 bases; nucleotides outside the gene matches: 19. The CDR3 runs to 16 residues.

The V call is TRBV4-1, the J call TRBJ1-1; the D gene is possibly TRBD1 (6 bases). The germline V gene encodes CDR1 MGHRA and CDR2 YSYEKL. Trimming removed 1 base from V and 3 bases from J, with 12 bases in between. This CDR3 is built from 15 residues. The CDR3 DNA reads as TGCGCCAGCAGCCAAGTTGCAGGGGACCACACTGAAGCTTTCTTT. The encoded protein is CASSQVAGDHTEAFF.

The V and J genes are TRBV11-2 and TRBJ2-7; 10 positions agree with TRBD2. Germline CDR1 and CDR2: SGHAT and FQNNGV. V shed 1 base and J 5 bases; nucleotides not matched to a gene: 8. The length of the CDR3 is 16 residues. The CDR3 sequence: CASSLVGLAGANEQYF. Here the CDR3 DNA reads TGTGCCAGCAGCTTAGTTGGGCTAGCGGGAGCGAACGAGCAGTACTTC.

This chain connects TRBV15 to TRBJ1-1, with D possibly TRBD1 on 6 matching bases. Germline values: CDR1 LNHNV, CDR2 YYDKDF (reference sequence). V dropped 2 bases and J dropped 3 bases, with 13 bases sitting between them. The CDR3 runs 15 residues. CDR3 region: CATSRPGDGDTEAFF. The CDR3 bases are TGTGCCACCAGCAGACCAGGGGACGGAGACACTGAAGCTTTCTTT.

This chain links TRBV5-6 with TRBJ2-1; TRBD1 agrees at 7 bases. CDR1 and CDR2 from the germline V gene are SGHDT and YYEEEE. The CDR3 sequence is 15 residues long. With 4 bases clipped from V and 6 bases from J, the junction kept 10 bases outside the gene matches. CDR3 region: CASSPSTGSVNEQFF. CDR3 coding DNA: TGTGCCAGCAGCCCCTCGACAGGGTCAGTCAATGAGCAGTTCTTC. Complete variable domain (other parts from reference TRBV5-6 and TRBJ2-1): DAGVTQSPTHLIKTRGQQVTLRCSPKSGHDTVSWYQQALGQGPQFIFQYYEEEERQRGNFPDRFSGHQFPNYSSELNVNALLLGDSALYLCASSPSTGSVNEQFFGPGTRLTVL.